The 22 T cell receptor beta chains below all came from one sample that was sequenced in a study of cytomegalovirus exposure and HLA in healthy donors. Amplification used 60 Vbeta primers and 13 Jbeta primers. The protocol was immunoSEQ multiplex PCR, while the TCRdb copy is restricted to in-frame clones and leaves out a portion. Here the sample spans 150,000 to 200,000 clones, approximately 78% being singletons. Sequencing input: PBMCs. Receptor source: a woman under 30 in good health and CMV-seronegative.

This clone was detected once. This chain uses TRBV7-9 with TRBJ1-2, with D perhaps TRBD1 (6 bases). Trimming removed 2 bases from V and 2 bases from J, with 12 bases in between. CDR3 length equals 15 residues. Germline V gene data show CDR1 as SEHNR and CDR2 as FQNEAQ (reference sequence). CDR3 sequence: CASSLIPGENYGYTF. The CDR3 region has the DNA TGTGCCAGCAGCTTAATTCCAGGGGAAAACTATGGCTACACCTTC.

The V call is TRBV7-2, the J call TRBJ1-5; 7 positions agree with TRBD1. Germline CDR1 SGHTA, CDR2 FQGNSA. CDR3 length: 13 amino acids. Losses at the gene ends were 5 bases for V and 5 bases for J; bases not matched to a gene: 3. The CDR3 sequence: CASSNRGDQPQHF. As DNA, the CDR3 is TGTGCCAGCAGCAACAGGGGCGATCAGCCCCAGCATTTT.

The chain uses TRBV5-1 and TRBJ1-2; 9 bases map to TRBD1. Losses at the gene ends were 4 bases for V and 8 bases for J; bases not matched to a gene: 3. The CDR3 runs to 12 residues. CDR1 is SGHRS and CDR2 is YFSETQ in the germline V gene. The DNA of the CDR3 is TGCGCCAGCAGCACGGACAGGGGCGGCTACACCTTC. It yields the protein CASSTDRGGYTF.

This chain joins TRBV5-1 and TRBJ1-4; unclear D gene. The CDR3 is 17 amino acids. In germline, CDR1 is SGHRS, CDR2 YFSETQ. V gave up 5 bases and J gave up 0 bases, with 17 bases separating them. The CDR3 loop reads CASSDLAGFATNEKLFF. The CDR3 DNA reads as TGCGCCAGCAGTGACCTGGCGGGGTTTGCAACTAATGAAAAACTGTTTTTT.

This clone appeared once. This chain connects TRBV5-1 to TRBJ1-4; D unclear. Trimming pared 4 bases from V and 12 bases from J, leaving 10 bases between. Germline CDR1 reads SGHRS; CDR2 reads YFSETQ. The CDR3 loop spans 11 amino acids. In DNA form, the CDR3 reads TGCGCCAGCAGCCCCGGTATCGAACTGTTTTTT. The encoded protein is CASSPGIELFF.

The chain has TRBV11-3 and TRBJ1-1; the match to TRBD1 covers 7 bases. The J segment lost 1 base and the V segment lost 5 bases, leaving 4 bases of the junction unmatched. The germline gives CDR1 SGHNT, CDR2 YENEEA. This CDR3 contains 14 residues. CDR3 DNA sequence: TGTGCCAGCAGCCAACGACAGGGGAACACTGAAGCTTTCTTT. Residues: CASSQRQGNTEAFF. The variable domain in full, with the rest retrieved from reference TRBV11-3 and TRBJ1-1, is EAGVVQSPRYKIIEKKQPVAFWCNPISGHNTLYWYLQNLGQGPELLIRYENEEAVDDSQLPKDRFSAERLKGVDSTLKIQPAELGDSAVYLCASSQRQGNTEAFFGQGTRLTVV.

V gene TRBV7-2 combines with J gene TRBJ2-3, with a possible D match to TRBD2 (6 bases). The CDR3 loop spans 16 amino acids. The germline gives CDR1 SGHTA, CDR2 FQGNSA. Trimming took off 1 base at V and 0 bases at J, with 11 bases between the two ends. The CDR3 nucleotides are TGTGCCAGCAGCTTAGTGGGGGGTCCTAGCACAGATACGCAGTATTTT. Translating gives CASSLVGGPSTDTQYF.

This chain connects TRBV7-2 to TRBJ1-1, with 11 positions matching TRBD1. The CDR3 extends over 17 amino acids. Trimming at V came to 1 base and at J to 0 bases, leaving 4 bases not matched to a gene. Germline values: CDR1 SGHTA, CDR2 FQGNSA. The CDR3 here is CASSLGGTGGMNTEAFF. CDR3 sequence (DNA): TGTGCCAGCAGCTTAGGGGGGACAGGGGGAATGAACACTGAAGCTTTCTTT.

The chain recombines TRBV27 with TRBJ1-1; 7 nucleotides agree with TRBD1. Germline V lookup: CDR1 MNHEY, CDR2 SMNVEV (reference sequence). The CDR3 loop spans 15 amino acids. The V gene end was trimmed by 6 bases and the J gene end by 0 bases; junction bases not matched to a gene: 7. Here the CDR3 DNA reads TGTGCCAGCAGCCTAACAGGGGTCATGAACACTGAAGCTTTCTTT. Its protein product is CASSLTGVMNTEAFF.

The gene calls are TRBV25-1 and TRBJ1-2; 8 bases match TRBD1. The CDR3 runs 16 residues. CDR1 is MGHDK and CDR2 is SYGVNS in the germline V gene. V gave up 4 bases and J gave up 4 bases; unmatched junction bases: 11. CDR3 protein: CASSARQGMRPYGYTF. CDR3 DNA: TGTGCCAGCAGTGCTAGACAGGGGATGAGGCCCTATGGCTACACCTTC.

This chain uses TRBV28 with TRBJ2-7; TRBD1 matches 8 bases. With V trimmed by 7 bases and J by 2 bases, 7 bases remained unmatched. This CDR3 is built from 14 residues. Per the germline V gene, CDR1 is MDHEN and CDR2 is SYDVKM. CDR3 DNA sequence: TGTGCCAGCAATCCGACAGGGGTTACCTACGAGCAGTACTTC. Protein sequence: CASNPTGVTYEQYF.

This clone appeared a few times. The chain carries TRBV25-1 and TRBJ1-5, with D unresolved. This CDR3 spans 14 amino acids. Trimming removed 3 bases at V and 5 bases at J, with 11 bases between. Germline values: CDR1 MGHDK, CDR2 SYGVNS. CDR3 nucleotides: TGTGCCAGCAGTGATCCTGCCTATCATCAGCCCCAGCATTTT. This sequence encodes CASSDPAYHQPQHF. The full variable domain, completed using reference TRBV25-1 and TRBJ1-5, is EADIYQTPRYLVIGTGKKITLECSQTMGHDKMYWYQQDPGMELHLIHYSYGVNSTEKGDLSSESTVSRIRTEHFPLTLESARPSHTSQYLCASSDPAYHQPQHFGDGTRLSIL.

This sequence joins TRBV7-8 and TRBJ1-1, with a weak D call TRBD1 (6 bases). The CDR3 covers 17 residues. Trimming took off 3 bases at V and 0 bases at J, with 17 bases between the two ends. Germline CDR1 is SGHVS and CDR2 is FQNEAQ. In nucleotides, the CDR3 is TGTGCCAGCAGCTTTCTGGTCGGGACACCGATGAACACTGAAGCTTTCTTT. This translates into CASSFLVGTPMNTEAFF.

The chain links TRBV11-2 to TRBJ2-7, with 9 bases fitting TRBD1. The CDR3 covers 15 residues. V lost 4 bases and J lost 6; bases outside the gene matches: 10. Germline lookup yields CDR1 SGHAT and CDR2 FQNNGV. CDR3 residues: CASSSTRDRVREQYF. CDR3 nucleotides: TGTGCCAGCAGCTCCACTCGGGACAGGGTACGCGAGCAGTACTTC.

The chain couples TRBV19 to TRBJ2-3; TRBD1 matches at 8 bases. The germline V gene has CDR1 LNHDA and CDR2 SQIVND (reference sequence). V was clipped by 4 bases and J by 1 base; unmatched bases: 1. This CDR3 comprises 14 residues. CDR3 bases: TGTGCCAGTAGTACGACAGGGGGCACAGATACGCAGTATTTT. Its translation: CASSTTGGTDTQYF. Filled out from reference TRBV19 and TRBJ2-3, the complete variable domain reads DGGITQSPKYLFRKEGQNVTLSCEQNLNHDAMYWYRQDPGQGLRLIYYSQIVNDFQKGDIAEGYSVSREKKESFPLTVTSAQKNPTAFYLCASSTTGGTDTQYFGPGTRLTVL.

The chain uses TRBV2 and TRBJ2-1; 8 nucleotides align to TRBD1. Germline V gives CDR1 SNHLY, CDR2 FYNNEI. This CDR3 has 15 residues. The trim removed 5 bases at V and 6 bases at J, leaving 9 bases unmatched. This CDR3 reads CASSRARGRFNEQFF. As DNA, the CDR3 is TGTGCCAGCAGTAGGGCCAGGGGGCGGTTCAATGAGCAGTTCTTC.

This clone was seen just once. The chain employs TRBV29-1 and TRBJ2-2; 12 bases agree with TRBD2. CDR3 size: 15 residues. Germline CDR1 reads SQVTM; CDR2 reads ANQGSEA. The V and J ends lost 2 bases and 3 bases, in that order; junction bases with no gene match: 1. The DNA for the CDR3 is TGCAGCGTTGAACTAGCGGGAGGGTACACCGGGGAGCTGTTTTTT. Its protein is CSVELAGGYTGELFF.

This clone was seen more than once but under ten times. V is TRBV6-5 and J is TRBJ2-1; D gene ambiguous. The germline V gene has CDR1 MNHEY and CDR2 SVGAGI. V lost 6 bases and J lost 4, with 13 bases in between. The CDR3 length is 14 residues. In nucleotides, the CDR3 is TGTGCCAGCAGGCATCGTACCGGGTACAATGAGCAGTTCTTC. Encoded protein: CASRHRTGYNEQFF.

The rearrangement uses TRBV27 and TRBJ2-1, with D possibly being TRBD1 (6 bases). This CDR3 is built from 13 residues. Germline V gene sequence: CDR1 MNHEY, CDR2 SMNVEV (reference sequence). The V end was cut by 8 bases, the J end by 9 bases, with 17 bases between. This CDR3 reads CASLEGTLGEQFF. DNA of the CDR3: TGTGCCAGCTTAGAAGGGACACTAGGTGAGCAGTTCTTC.

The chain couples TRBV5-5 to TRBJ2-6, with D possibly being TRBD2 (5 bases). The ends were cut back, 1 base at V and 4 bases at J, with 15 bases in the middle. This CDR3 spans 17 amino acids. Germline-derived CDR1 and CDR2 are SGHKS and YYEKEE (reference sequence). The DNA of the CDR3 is TGTGCCAGCAGCTTGCTAGTGGGGTCGGGGGGGGCCAACGTCCTGACTTTC. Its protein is CASSLLVGSGGANVLTF. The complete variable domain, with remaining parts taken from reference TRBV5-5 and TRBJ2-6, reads DAGVTQSPTHLIKTRGQQVTLRCSPISGHKSVSWYQQVLGQGPQFIFQYYEKEERGRGNFPDRFSARQFPNYSSELNVNALLLGDSALYLCASSLLVGSGGANVLTFGAGSRLTVL.

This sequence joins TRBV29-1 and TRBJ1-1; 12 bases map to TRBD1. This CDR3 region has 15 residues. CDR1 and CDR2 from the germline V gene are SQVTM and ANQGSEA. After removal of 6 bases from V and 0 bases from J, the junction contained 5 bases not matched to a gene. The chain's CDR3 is CSVRDRGLVNTEAFF. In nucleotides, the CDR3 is TGCAGCGTCCGGGACAGGGGGCTCGTGAACACTGAAGCTTTCTTT.

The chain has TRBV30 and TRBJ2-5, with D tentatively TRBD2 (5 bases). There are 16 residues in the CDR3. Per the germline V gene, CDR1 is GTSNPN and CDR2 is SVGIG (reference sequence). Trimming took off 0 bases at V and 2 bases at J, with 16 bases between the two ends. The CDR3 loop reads CAWSVSFSVQQETQYF. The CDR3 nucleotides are TGTGCCTGGAGTGTTTCCTTTAGCGTCCAACAAGAGACCCAGTACTTC. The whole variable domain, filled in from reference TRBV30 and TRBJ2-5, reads SQTIHQWPATLVQPVGSPLSLECTVEGTSNPNLYWYRQAAGRGLQLLFYSVGIGQISSEVPQNLSASRPQDRQFILSSKKLLLSDSGFYLCAWSVSFSVQQETQYFGPGTRLLVL.